This T cell receptor (beta chain) is drawn from a study of neurological immune-mediated disorders. Whole-study findings and limits: Across subjects, no CDR3 amino acid sequence appeared in expanded clones of more than one subject, a finding that suggested private repertoires in all groups. TCR clonal expansion peaked in HTLV-1-associated myelopathy patients and was lowest in multiple sclerosis patients.

Many counts were recorded for this clonotype. Antigen unknown. CDR1 is MDHEN and CDR2 is SYDVKM in the germline V gene. This CDR3 spans 15 amino acids. J gave up 1 base and V 4 bases, and 3 bases lay outside the gene matches. Synthesis of cDNA used 5'RACE (with 10-nucleotide random UMIs). From 15-18 subjects, over 180 million TCR-beta sequences were obtained in each sequencing run. TCRdb ran MiXCR on the 5' RACE reads and lists one entry per CDR3 protein. The data contain some 87,000 distinct CDR3 sequences, about 13% of them singletons. Time point of the sample: longitudinal time-point 2. This TCR was sampled from a female donor with HTLV-1-associated myelopathy (HAM/TSP). The sample was PBMCs. V gene TRBV28 combines with J gene TRBJ2-3; 9 positions match TRBD1. CDR3 residues: CASSSWDRGTDTQYF. CDR3 sequence (DNA): TGTGCCAGCAGTTCGTGGGACAGGGGCACAGATACGCAGTATTTT.